This T cell receptor beta chain is from a study of T-cell reconstitution after alpha-beta-depleted transplantation in children. Study-level points and caveats: The authors attributed T-cell counts and diversity one year after transplant mostly to newly produced T cells. At day 60, the high TCRbeta diversity found in some patients originated from recipient T cells and thymic progenitors that had survived. Several hundred graft clones that had expanded were reportedly the source of alpha-beta T cells about two months after transplant.

This clonotype was found many times. Its antigen is as yet unknown. Unique molecular identifiers were incorporated when the TCRbeta library was constructed. Each CDR3 protein gets one entry after TCRdb re-called the PCR reads with MiXCR. The sample holds 540,000 or so distinct CDR3 sequences; about 23% are singletons and the top ten take over 12%. The clonotype was recovered from a boy younger than two who had a stem cell transplant for acute myeloid leukemia, so the T cells may come from the graft donor. Here the sequenced sample was PBMCs, mostly from graft donor cells, taken 360 days after TCRalphabeta/CD19-depleted stem cell transplant.

As DNA, the CDR3 is TGTGCCAGCAGCTTGAGGTTGGTTGGAGGGACAGATACGCAGTATTTT. This encodes CASSLRLVGGTDTQYF. The V and J genes are TRBV5-6 and TRBJ2-3; weak D call: TRBD2 (6 bases). Trimming cost V 1 base and J 3 bases, with 15 bases left between them. Germline CDR1 SGHDT, CDR2 YYEEEE. This CDR3 contains 16 residues.